This TCR beta chain was documented in a study of identical twins. The cDNA had a unique molecular identifier and a template-switch universal primer site. Each CDR3 protein is one row after TCRdb ran MiXCR on the 5' RACE reads. The repertoire holds about 520,000 distinct CDR3 sequences, with 22% as singletons. Germline-derived CDR1 and CDR2 are SGHVS and FNYEAQ. J gave up 2 bases and V 4 bases, and 4 bases lay outside the gene matches. The CDR3 has 15 residues. Broader study findings: Models predicted too little out-of-frame TCR alpha sharing in monozygotic twins. Invariant populations such as MAIT and iNKT cells could partly muddle zero-insertion analyses.

This clonotype turned up a few times. Its specificity is not known. In addition, the sample was reused for a study of T cells expressing NK-cell markers. That study adds: The study sequenced eight donors, seven HCMV-seropositive and one seronegative.

This chain joins TRBV7-6 and TRBJ2-5; 10 bases line up with TRBD1. Material: CD4+ T cells sorted from blood. This clonotype originated in a woman aged 18-35 years in good health. The CDR3 DNA is TGTGCCAGCAGCTCGTGGACAGGGGGTCAAGAGACCCAGTACTTC. This translates into CASSSWTGGQETQYF.